The 11 T cell receptor beta chains given below trace back to one sample, sequenced in a study of CD8 T cells in Susac syndrome. Random hexamers served to reverse transcribe roughly 0.45 to 1 ug RNA. TCRdb recomputed calls from the immunoSEQ multiplex PCR reads with MiXCR, one row per CDR3 protein. This table holds some 300,000 distinct CDR3 sequences, approximately 89% found once. Material for sequencing was CD8+ T cells from PBMCs. These receptors originate from a human donor with multiple sclerosis.

The gene calls are TRBV15 and TRBJ2-6, with D hard to call. Trimming left V 8 bases short and J 2 bases short, with 13 bases between. This CDR3 is 15 amino acids long. Per germline, CDR1 LNHNV and CDR2 YYDKDF (reference sequence). The CDR3 reads CATVRLGTGANVLTF. The CDR3 DNA is TGTGCCACCGTTCGGCTGGGTACTGGGGCCAACGTCCTGACTTTC.

This chain links TRBV7-2 with TRBJ2-7, with D possibly matching TRBD2 (5 bases). The CDR3 extends over 18 amino acids. CDR1 is SGHTA, CDR2 FQGNSA, per germline. V was trimmed by 5 bases and J by 1 base, leaving 24 bases between them. The CDR3, as DNA: TGTGCCAGCAGCGGACTCCCGGCTTTCCGGGAAGGTTCCTACGAGCAGTACTTC. It specifies CASSGLPAFREGSYEQYF.

This clonotype came up once. The V call is TRBV12-5, the J call TRBJ2-5; TRBD1 agrees at 12 bases. CDR3 length: 17 amino acids. V lost 2 bases, J lost 2 bases, and 6 bases stayed unmatched. The germline V gene has CDR1 LGHNT and CDR2 FRNRAP. The CDR3 DNA reads as TGTGCTAGTGGTTTGACAGGGACAGGGGGCCTTCAAGAGACCCAGTACTTC. Protein: CASGLTGTGGLQETQYF.

Only a few counts were recorded for this clonotype. The rearrangement joins TRBV30 to TRBJ2-7; D could derive from TRBD1 or TRBD2 (5 bases each). Per germline, CDR1 GTSNPN and CDR2 SVGIG (reference sequence). The V gene lost 7 bases and the J gene lost 2 bases, with 12 bases spanning the gap. CDR3 size: 12 residues. The CDR3 loop is CALGPLTYEQYF. As DNA, the CDR3 is TGTGCCTTGGGACCTCTCACCTACGAGCAGTACTTC.

The chain is built from TRBV12-3 or TRBV12-4 and TRBJ1-1; maybe TRBD1 (5 bases). With 2 bases removed from V and 7 bases from J, the gap between germline ends came to 8 bases. The CDR3 sequence is 12 residues long. This CDR3 reads CASSLRTLEAFF. CDR3 in DNA: TGTGCCAGCAGTTTACGGACACTTGAAGCTTTCTTT.

The rearrangement uses TRBV25-1 and TRBJ1-2; a weak D match, TRBD1 (5 bases). Per the germline V gene, CDR1 is MGHDK and CDR2 is SYGVNS. Trimming removed 2 bases from V and 6 bases from J, with 7 bases in between. The CDR3 is made up of 12 amino acids. For the CDR3, the DNA is TGTGCCAGCAGTGAAATACAGGATGGCTACACCTTC. Protein: CASSEIQDGYTF.

The chain has TRBV6-1 and TRBJ1-6; 7 bases match TRBD1. The CDR3 has 16 amino acids. V trimming: 4 bases; J trimming: 10 bases; junction bases outside the gene matches: 13. From germline, CDR1 is MNHNS and CDR2 SASEGT. The CDR3 loop reads CASSAGLTGLDSPLHF. The CDR3 nucleotides are TGTGCCAGCAGTGCGGGGTTGACAGGGCTCGACTCACCCCTCCACTTT.

This chain connects TRBV11-2 to TRBJ2-3, with TRBD2 identical over 12 bases. CDR3 size: 18 residues. V dropped 3 bases and J dropped 5; count of bases not matched to a gene: 12. CDR1 and CDR2 (germline): SGHAT, FQNNGV. The CDR3 protein is CASSFLGTSGLLGDTQYF. The CDR3 DNA sequence: TGTGCCAGCAGCTTCCTGGGGACTAGCGGGCTATTGGGAGATACGCAGTATTTT.

The rearrangement links TRBV20-1 to TRBJ2-5; either TRBD1 or TRBD2 may supply D (5 bases each). V dropped 1 base and J dropped 1 base, with 13 bases sitting between them. Germline V CDR1 and CDR2: DFQATT, SNEGSKA (reference sequence). The CDR3 is 15 amino acids. The CDR3 is CSARAPPGTQETQYF. The CDR3, as DNA: TGCAGTGCTAGAGCTCCTCCCGGGACCCAAGAGACCCAGTACTTC.

The rearrangement joins TRBV20-1 to TRBJ2-7; TRBD1 is a possible D gene (5 bases). V dropped 3 bases and J dropped 2 bases, with 17 bases sitting between them. This CDR3 contains 15 residues. In germline, CDR1 is DFQATT, CDR2 SNEGSKA (reference sequence). The CDR3 nucleotides are TGCAGTGCTAGGGCAGAGGTCACAGGACCCTACGAGCAGTACTTC. It translates to CSARAEVTGPYEQYF.

The rearrangement joins TRBV6-4 to TRBJ2-6; 9 bases agree with TRBD1. V lost 7 bases and J lost 0; bases outside the gene matches: 4. The CDR3 has 16 residues. The germline V gene has CDR1 MRHNA and CDR2 SNTAGT. CDR3 residues: CASTGTGSSGANVLTF. CDR3 bases: TGTGCCAGCACTGGGACAGGGAGCTCTGGGGCCAACGTCCTGACTTTC.